This is a list of T cell receptor beta chains from one sample in a study of response to subunit inactivated influenza vaccine. TCRdb recomputed calls from the RT-PCR reads with MiXCR, one row per CDR3 protein. The table lists hundreds of thousands of distinct CDR3 sequences, approximately 15% of them singletons, with around 7.3% in the top ten. This sample comprised PBMCs from blood, obtained 14 to 15 days before vaccination. The source is a man aged 50 or older who received an inactivated influenza vaccine. Each CDR3 is given with its conserved first and last residue. A D gene is named only where the DNA matches it firmly. Size values are once, few and many counts, or a class for expanded clones, and some rows have none.

D | size | J | V | CDR3 | DNA
TRBD1 | many | TRBJ1-5 | TRBV20-1 | CSARPTGGSNQPQHF | TGCAGTGCTAGGCCAACAGGGGGGAGCAATCAGCCCCAGCATTTT
TRBD1 | . | TRBJ2-1 | TRBV12-3/TRBV12-4 | CASSPQGAVAGEQFF | TGTGCCAGCAGTCCCCAGGGGGCGGTTGCCGGTGAGCAGTTCTTC
TRBD2 | . | TRBJ2-7 | TRBV28 | CASNLGKTSGGSYEQYF | TGTGCCAGCAACCTGGGGAAAACTAGCGGGGGGTCCTACGAGCAGTACTTC
TRBD1 | many | TRBJ2-2 | TRBV11-2 | CASSLRQGSGELFF | TGTGCCAGCAGCTTAAGACAGGGGAGCGGGGAGCTGTTTTTT
TRBD1 | . | TRBJ2-7 | TRBV14 | CASSRTSQGARDYEQYF | TGTGCCAGCAGCCGTACTTCACAGGGGGCGCGTGACTACGAGCAGTACTTC
. | few | TRBJ2-7 | TRBV11-2 | CASSWGGHEQYF | TGTGCCAGCAGCTGGGGGGGCCACGAGCAGTACTTC
. | . | TRBJ2-7 | TRBV6-1 | CASSGRGAGATYEQYF | TGTGCCAGCAGTGGTAGGGGGGCAGGGGCTACCTACGAGCAGTACTTC
TRBD2 | . | TRBJ2-5 | TRBV13 | CASSLASGRARETQYF | TGTGCCAGCAGCTTAGCTAGCGGGAGGGCACGTGAGACCCAGTACTTC
. | few | TRBJ2-2 | TRBV28 | CASSTGPTGELFF | TGTGCCAGCAGTACAGGACCCACCGGGGAGCTGTTTTTT
. | few | TRBJ2-7 | TRBV9 | CASSVGTVSSYEQYF | TGTGCCAGCAGCGTAGGGACAGTATCTTCCTACGAGCAGTACTTC
. | . | TRBJ1-1 | TRBV28 | CASSPTRVPEAFF | TGTGCCAGCAGTCCTACCAGGGTACCTGAAGCTTTCTTT
TRBD2 | . | TRBJ2-3 | TRBV20-1 | CCASGLAGASTDTQYF | TGCTGTGCATCGGGACTAGCGGGGGCTAGCACAGATACGCAGTATTTT
TRBD1 | few | TRBJ2-5 | TRBV20-1 | CSALGQGQETQYF | TGCAGTGCCCTAGGACAGGGCCAAGAGACCCAGTACTTC
TRBD2 | few | TRBJ2-3 | TRBV5-4 | CASSSPSGFTDTQYF | TGTGCCAGCAGCTCTCCTAGCGGTTTTACAGATACGCAGTATTTT
TRBD1 | . | TRBJ1-2 | TRBV6-1 | CASRARQGYGYTF | TGTGCCAGCAGGGCCCGACAGGGCTATGGCTACACCTTC
. | . | TRBJ2-1 | TRBV10-3 | CAISEPPPRGAYNEQFF | TGTGCCATCAGTGAGCCCCCGCCAAGGGGGGCCTACAATGAGCAGTTCTTC
. | few | TRBJ1-6 | TRBV6-5 | CASSYSIPSSYNSPLHF | TGTGCCAGCAGTTACTCAATCCCCAGCTCCTATAATTCACCCCTCCACTTT
. | many | TRBJ2-5 | TRBV20-1 | CSALPPVAHQETQYF | TGCAGTGCCCTACCTCCCGTGGCGCACCAAGAGACCCAGTACTTC
. | many | TRBJ2-3 | TRBV5-1 | CASSFRAARTNTQYF | TGCGCCAGCAGCTTTAGGGCGGCCCGCACAAATACGCAGTATTTT
TRBD2 | many | TRBJ2-3 | TRBV28 | CASSYWTSLKTDTQYF | TGTGCCAGCAGCTATTGGACTAGCCTCAAAACAGATACGCAGTATTTT
. | . | TRBJ1-4 | TRBV4-3 | CASSQDRGRRREKLFF | TGCGCCAGCAGCCAAGATCGCGGCCGTCGTAGGGAAAAACTGTTTTTT
TRBD1 | many | TRBJ2-3 | TRBV5-1 | CASSLQGAGTDTQYF | TGCGCCAGCAGCTTGCAGGGGGCCGGCACAGATACGCAGTATTTT
. | . | TRBJ2-7 | TRBV7-9 | CASSLDGDFTYEQYF | TGTGCCAGCAGCTTAGATGGGGACTTCACCTACGAGCAGTACTTC
. | . | TRBJ2-3 | TRBV9 | CASSVEPAGTDTQYF | TGTGCCAGCAGCGTAGAGCCAGCCGGCACAGATACGCAGTATTTT
. | many | TRBJ2-5 | TRBV4-3 | CASSPRVRETQYF | TGCGCCAGCAGCCCCAGGGTTAGGGAGACCCAGTACTTC
. | . | TRBJ1-6 | TRBV5-1 | CASSLIGGDSYNSPLHF | TGCGCCAGCAGCCTTATTGGTGGGGACTCCTATAATTCACCCCTCCACTTT